Listed below are T cell receptor beta chains from one sample, sequenced in a study of blood T cells in healthy people across ages. Using its own MiXCR run on the 5' RACE reads, TCRdb lists one record per CDR3 protein. Here the sample spans some 1,800,000 distinct CDR3 sequences, about two fifths being singletons. Input material: blood. The receptors were gathered from a human donor in good health. Both conserved end residues are part of each CDR3. The D gene is left open where the match is weak. Size values are once, few and many counts, or a class for expanded clones, and some rows have none.

j_call	v_call	cdr3_length	d_call	clone_size	cdr3_aa	cdr3_nt
TRBJ2-1	TRBV20-1	13	-	few	CSAIEQGTNEQFF	TGCAGTGCTATAGAGCAGGGGACGAATGAGCAGTTCTTC
TRBJ2-1	TRBV5-1	16	-	-	CASSVVPGSSYNEQFF	TGCGCCAGCAGTGTCGTACCCGGGAGCTCCTACAATGAGCAGTTCTTC
TRBJ2-1	TRBV7-2	17	TRBD2	once	CASSLAGLAGAPHEQFF	TGTGCCAGCAGCTTAGCGGGACTAGCGGGGGCTCCCCATGAGCAGTTCTTC
TRBJ1-2	TRBV29-1	15	-	many	CSVEYQPLGGSGYTF	TGCAGCGTTGAGTACCAGCCCCTAGGGGGATCGGGCTACACCTTC
TRBJ1-6	TRBV7-3	16	TRBD1	-	CASSLRDRGSNSPLHF	TGTGCCAGCAGCCTAAGGGACAGGGGGAGTAATTCACCCCTCCACTTT
TRBJ1-2	TRBV5-1	14	-	-	CASSPDGGDYGYTF	TGCGCCAGCAGCCCGGACGGGGGTGACTATGGCTACACCTTC
TRBJ2-2	TRBV11-2	13	-	-	CASSILEIGELFF	TGTGCCAGCAGCATACTAGAAATCGGGGAGCTGTTTTTT
TRBJ1-6	TRBV9	15	-	-	CASRNQDSYNSPLHF	TGTGCCAGCAGGAACCAAGACTCCTATAATTCACCCCTCCACTTT
TRBJ2-3	TRBV6-5	17	TRBD2	-	CASSYSLAGATTDTQYF	TGTGCCAGCAGTTACTCACTAGCGGGGGCCACCACAGATACGCAGTATTTT
TRBJ2-6	TRBV9	16	-	-	CASSVGGTSGANVLTF	TGTGCCAGCAGCGTAGGGGGAACATCTGGGGCCAACGTCCTGACTTTC
TRBJ1-2	TRBV20-1	11	-	-	CSATEQAGYTF	TGCAGTGCCACCGAACAAGCGGGCTACACCTTC
TRBJ2-7	TRBV3-1	15	TRBD1	-	CASSRSGQGPYEQYF	TGTGCCAGCAGCCGGTCGGGACAGGGCCCCTACGAGCAGTACTTC
TRBJ2-7	TRBV7-9	15	TRBD1	few	CASSPRTGLSYEQYF	TGTGCCAGCAGCCCGCGGACAGGCCTGTCCTACGAGCAGTACTTC
TRBJ2-3	TRBV19	13	TRBD2	-	CASRSGGVDTQYF	TGTGCCAGTAGGAGCGGGGGAGTAGATACGCAGTATTTT
TRBJ1-3	TRBV7-2	16	-	-	CASSPFRGNFGNTIYF	TGTGCCAGCAGCCCCTTCCGGGGGAACTTTGGAAACACCATATATTTT
TRBJ1-2	TRBV12-3/TRBV12-4	14	-	few	CASSRTQGFYGYTF	TGTGCCAGCAGCCGAACTCAGGGATTCTATGGCTACACCTTC
TRBJ2-7	TRBV28	15	-	-	CASSQIGQLEYEQYF	TGTGCCAGCAGCCAAATCGGACAGTTGGAATACGAGCAGTACTTC
TRBJ2-5	TRBV7-2	16	TRBD2	few	CASSSGTSGGRETQYF	TGTGCCAGCAGCTCGGGGACTAGCGGGGGCCGAGAGACCCAGTACTTC
TRBJ2-5	TRBV10-3	12	-	-	CAISIGEETQYF	TGTGCCATCAGTATCGGGGAAGAGACCCAGTACTTC
TRBJ1-2	TRBV2	14	TRBD1	few	CASSEQGRDYGYTF	TGTGCCAGTTCCGAACAGGGGAGGGACTATGGCTACACCTTC
TRBJ2-5	TRBV9	15	TRBD2	few	CASSPRLAAEETQYF	TGTGCCAGCAGCCCACGACTAGCGGCTGAAGAGACCCAGTACTTC
TRBJ2-5	TRBV2	13	-	-	CASSIGQRGTQYF	TGTGCCAGCAGTATAGGTCAGAGAGGGACCCAGTACTTC
TRBJ2-6	TRBV20-1	11	-	few	CSVGGANVPTF	TGCAGTGTGGGGGGGGCCAACGTCCCGACTTTC
TRBJ2-3	TRBV7-2	16	TRBD1	-	CASSLTGGRWTDTQYF	TGTGCCAGCAGCCTTACAGGGGGTAGGTGGACAGATACGCAGTATTTT
TRBJ2-3	TRBV12-3/TRBV12-4	15	-	-	CASSSARWTTDTQYF	TGTGCCAGCAGTTCGGCTAGATGGACCACAGATACGCAGTATTTT
TRBJ1-1	TRBV6-2/TRBV6-3	13	-	-	CASRQTGADQAFF	TGTGCCAGCAGACAGACAGGAGCGGACCAAGCTTTCTTT
TRBJ1-4	TRBV7-2	12	TRBD1	few	CASSYMTGKLFF	TGTGCCAGCAGCTATATGACAGGGAAACTGTTTTTT
TRBJ1-6	TRBV7-6	19	TRBD1	few	CASSLMTDGQGADNSPLHF	TGTGCCAGCAGCTTGATGACCGACGGACAGGGGGCGGATAATTCACCCCTCCACTTT